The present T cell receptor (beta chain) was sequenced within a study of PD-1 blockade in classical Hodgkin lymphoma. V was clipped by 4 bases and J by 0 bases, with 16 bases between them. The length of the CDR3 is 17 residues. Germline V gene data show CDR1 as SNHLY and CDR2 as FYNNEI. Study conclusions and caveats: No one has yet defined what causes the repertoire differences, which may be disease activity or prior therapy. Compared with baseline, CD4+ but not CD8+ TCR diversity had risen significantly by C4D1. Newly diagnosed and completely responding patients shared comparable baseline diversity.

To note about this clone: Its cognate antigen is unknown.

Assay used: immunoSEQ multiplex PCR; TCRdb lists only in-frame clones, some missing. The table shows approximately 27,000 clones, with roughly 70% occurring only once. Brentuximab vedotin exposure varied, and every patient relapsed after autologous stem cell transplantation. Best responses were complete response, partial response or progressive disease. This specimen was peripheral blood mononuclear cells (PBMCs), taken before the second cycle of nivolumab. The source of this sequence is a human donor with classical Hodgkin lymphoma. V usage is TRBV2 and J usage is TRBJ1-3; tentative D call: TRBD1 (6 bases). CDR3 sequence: CASSVIWGGTSGNTIYF. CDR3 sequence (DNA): TGTGCCAGCAGTGTGATTTGGGGGGGCACCTCTGGAAACACCATATATTTT.